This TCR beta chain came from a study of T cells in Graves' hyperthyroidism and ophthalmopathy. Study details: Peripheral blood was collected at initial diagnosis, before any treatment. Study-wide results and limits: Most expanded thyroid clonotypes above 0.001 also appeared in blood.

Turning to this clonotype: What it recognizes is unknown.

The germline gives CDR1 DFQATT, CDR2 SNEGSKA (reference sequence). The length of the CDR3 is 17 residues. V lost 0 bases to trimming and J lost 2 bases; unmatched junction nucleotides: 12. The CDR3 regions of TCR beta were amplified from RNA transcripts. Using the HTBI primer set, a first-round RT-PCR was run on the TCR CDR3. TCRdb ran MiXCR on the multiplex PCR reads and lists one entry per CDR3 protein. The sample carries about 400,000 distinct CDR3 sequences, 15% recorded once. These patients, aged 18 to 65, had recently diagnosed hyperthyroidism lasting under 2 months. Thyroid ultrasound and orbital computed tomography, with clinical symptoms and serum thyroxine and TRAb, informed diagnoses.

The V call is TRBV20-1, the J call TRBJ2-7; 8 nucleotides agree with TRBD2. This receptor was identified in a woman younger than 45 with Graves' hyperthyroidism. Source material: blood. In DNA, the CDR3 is TGCAGTGCTAGAGATGAATGGGGGACTAGGCGGGCCTACGAGCAGTACTTC. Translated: CSARDEWGTRRAYEQYF.